This T cell receptor beta chain was retrieved from a study of human T cells and chemical hapten exposure. This clonotype was recorded many times. Antigen specificity is unknown. As to time point: pre-sensitization, week 0. As for treatment: therapeutic diphenylcyclopropenone sensitization with weekly scalp DPC. Blood sampling preceded each patch test application. Findings of the study overall: It was expanded TCRs that formed significantly more large CDR3 similarity clusters than controls did. PT1 expanded TCR numbers rose with patch test score.

This CDR3 has 14 amino acids. Per the germline V gene, CDR1 is SNHLY and CDR2 is FYNNEI. V was shortened by 0 bases and J by 2 bases, with 7 bases between the two germline ends. Study processing details: Samples ranged from roughly 23,224 to 700,000 TCRs, with a median of roughly 96,000. TCRdb reprocessed the RACE reads with MiXCR, giving one entry per CDR3 protein. These V and J calls originate from TCRdb's pipeline instead of the authors' own analysis. The table has around 120,000 distinct CDR3 sequences, about 14% seen once; the top ten hold approximately 2.6%. The sequence was obtained from a woman between 18 and 29 years old with alopecia areata. Some clones in this sample may be carry-over from other donors' samples. The chain recombines TRBV2 with TRBJ2-5; D perhaps matches TRBD1 (5 bases). The sample here was whole blood, taken in connection with sensitization to the hapten diphenylcyclopropenone (DPC). CDR3 region: CASSEAPGQETQYF. DNA for the CDR3: TGTGCCAGCAGTGAAGCGCCAGGGCAAGAGACCCAGTACTTC.